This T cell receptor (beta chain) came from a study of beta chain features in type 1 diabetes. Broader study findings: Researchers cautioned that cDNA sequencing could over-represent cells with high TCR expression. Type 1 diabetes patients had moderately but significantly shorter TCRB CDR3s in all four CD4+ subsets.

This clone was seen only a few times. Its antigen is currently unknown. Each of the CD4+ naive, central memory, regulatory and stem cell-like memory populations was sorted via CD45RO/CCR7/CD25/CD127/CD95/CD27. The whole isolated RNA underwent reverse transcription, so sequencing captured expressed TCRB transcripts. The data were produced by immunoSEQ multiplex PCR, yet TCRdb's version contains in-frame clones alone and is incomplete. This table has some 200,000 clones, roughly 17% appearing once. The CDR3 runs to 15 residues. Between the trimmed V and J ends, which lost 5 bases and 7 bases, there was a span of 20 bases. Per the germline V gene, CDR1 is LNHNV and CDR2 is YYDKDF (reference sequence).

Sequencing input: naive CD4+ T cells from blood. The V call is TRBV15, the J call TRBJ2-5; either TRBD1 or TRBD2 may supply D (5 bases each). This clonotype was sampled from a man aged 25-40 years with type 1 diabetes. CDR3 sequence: CATSGPGTAAGTQYF. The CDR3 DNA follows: TGTGCCACCAGCGGCCCCGGGACGGCGGCCGGGACCCAGTACTTC.